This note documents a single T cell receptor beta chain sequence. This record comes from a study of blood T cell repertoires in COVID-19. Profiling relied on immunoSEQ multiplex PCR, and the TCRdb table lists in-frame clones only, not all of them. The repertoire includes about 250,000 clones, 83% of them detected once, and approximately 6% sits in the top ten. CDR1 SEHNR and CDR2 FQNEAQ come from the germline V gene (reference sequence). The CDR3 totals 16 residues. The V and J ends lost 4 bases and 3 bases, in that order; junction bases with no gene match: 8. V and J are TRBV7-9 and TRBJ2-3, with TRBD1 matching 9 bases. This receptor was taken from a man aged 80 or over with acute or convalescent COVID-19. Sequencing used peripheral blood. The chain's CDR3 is CASSSTGTGMTDTQYF. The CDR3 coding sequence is TGTGCCAGCAGCTCCACCGGGACAGGGATGACAGATACGCAGTATTTT. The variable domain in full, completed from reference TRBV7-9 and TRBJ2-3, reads DTGVSQNPRHKITKRGQNVTFRCDPISEHNRLYWYRQTLGQGPEFLTYFQNEAQLEKSRLLSDRFSAERPKGSFSTLEIQRTEQGDSAMYLCASSSTGTGMTDTQYFGPGTRLTVL.